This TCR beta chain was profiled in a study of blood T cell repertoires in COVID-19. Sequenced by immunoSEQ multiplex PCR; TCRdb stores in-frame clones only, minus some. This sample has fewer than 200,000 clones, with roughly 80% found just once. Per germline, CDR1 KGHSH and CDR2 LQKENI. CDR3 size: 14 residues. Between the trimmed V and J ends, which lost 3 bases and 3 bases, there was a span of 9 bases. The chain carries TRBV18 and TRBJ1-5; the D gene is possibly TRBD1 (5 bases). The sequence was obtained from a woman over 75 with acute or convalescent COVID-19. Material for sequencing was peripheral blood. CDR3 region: CASSPTGPNQPQHF. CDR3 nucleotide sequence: TGTGCCAGCTCACCTACAGGTCCCAATCAGCCCCAGCATTTT. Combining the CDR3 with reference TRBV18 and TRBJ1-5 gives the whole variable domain NAGVMQNPRHLVRRRGQEARLRCSPMKGHSHVYWYRQLPEEGLKFMVYLQKENIIDESGMPKERFSAEFPKEGPSILRIQQVVRGDSAAYFCASSPTGPNQPQHFGDGTRLSIL.